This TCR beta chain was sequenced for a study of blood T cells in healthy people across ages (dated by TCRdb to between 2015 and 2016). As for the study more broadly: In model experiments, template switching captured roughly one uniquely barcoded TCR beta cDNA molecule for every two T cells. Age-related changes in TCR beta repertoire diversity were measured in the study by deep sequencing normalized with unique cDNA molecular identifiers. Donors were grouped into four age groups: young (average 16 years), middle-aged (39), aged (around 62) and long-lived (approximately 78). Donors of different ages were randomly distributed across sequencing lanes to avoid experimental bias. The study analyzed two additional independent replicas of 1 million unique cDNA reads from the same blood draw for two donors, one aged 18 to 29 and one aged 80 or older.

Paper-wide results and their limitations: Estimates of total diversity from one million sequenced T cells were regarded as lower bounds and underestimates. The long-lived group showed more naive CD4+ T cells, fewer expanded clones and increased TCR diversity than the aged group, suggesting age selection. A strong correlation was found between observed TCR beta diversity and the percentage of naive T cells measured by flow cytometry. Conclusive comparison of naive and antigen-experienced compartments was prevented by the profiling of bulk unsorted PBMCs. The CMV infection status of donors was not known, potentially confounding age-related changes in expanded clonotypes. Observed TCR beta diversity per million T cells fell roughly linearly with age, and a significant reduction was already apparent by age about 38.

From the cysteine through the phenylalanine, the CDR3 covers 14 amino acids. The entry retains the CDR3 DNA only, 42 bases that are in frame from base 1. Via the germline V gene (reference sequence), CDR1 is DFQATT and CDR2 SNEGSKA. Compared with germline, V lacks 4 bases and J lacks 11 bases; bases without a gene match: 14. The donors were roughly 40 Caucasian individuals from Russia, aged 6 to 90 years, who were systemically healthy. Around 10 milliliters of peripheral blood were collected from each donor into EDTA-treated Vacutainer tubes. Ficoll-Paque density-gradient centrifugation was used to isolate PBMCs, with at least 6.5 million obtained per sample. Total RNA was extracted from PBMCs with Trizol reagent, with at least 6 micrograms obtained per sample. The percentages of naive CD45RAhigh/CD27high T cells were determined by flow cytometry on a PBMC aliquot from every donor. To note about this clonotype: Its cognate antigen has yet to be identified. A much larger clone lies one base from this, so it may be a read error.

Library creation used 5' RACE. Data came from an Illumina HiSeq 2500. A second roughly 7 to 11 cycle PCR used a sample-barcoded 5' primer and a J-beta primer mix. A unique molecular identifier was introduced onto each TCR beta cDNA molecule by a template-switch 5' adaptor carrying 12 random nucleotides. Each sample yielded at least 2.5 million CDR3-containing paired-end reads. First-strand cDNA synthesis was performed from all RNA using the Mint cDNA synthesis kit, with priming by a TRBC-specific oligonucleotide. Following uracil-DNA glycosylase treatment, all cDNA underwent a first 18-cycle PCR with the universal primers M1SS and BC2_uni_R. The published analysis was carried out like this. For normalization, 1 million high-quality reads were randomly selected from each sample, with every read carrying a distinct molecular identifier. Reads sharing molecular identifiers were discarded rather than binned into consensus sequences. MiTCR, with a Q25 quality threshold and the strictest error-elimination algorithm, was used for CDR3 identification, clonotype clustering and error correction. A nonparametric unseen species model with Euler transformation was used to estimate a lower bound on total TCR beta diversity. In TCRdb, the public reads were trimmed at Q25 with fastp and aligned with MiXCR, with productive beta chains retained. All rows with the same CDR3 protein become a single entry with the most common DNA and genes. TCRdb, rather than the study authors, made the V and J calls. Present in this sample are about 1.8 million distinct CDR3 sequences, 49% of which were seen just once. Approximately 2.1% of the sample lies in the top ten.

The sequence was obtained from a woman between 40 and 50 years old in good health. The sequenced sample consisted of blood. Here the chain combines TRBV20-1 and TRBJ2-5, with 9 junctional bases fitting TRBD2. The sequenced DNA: TGCAGTGCTAACGCGGGGGGGCGTGACAATGAGCAGTACTTC. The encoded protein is CSANAGGRDNEQYF.